The 18 T cell receptor beta chains given below trace back to one sample, sequenced in a study of T cell repertoires in ileal Crohn's disease. TCRdb's table, derived via immunoSEQ multiplex PCR, lists solely in-frame clones and lacks some. The data contain 4,500 to 7,000 clones, nearly 80% of them seen just once; the ten biggest clones take up approximately 42%. Time point given: inflamed ileum from the surgical specimen. The sequenced sample consisted of ileal tissue. These receptors originate from an adult with Crohn's disease.

The J gene is TRBJ2-1, the V gene TRBV5-1; 9 nucleotides align to TRBD2. CDR1 SGHRS and CDR2 YFSETQ come from the germline V gene. This CDR3 has 15 amino acids. V lost 0 bases to trimming and J lost 5 bases; unmatched junction nucleotides: 3. The CDR3 loop is CASSLEERGDNEQFF. For the CDR3, the DNA is TGCGCCAGCAGCTTGGAGGAGCGGGGGGACAATGAGCAGTTCTTC. Combining the CDR3 with reference TRBV5-1 and TRBJ2-1 gives the whole variable domain KAGVTQTPRYLIKTRGQQVTLSCSPISGHRSVSWYQQTPGQGLQFLFEYFSETQRNKGNFPGRFSGRQFSNSRSEMNVSTLELGDSALYLCASSLEERGDNEQFFGPGTRLTVL.

The chain couples TRBV19 to TRBJ2-5; 9 bases align to TRBD1. Per germline, CDR1 LNHDA and CDR2 SQIVND (reference sequence). V lost 5 bases and J lost 5; bases outside the gene matches: 9. The CDR3 is 15 residues long. In DNA, the CDR3 is TGTGCCAGTAGTGCGGGACAGGGCACATTGGAGACCCAGTACTTC. It is translated as CASSAGQGTLETQYF.

This clone was counted only a few times. This chain uses TRBV6-1 with TRBJ1-2; maybe TRBD1 (5 bases). Trimming pared 2 bases from V and 5 bases from J, leaving 18 bases between. The CDR3 covers 16 residues. In germline, CDR1 is MNHNS, CDR2 SASEGT. The CDR3 sequence is CASSEFVGQSGYGYTF. CDR3 nucleotide sequence: TGTGCCAGCAGTGAATTCGTGGGGCAGAGCGGGTATGGCTACACCTTC.

This chain links TRBV7-3 with TRBJ1-1; D is undetermined. Germline V lookup: CDR1 SGHTA, CDR2 FQGTGA. Trimming stripped 1 base from V and 5 bases from J, with 11 bases between. The CDR3 has 14 amino acids. CDR3 loop: CASSLNAAGTEAFF. CDR3 nucleotide sequence: TGTGCCAGCAGCTTAAATGCGGCGGGGACTGAAGCTTTCTTT.

The chain is built from TRBV18 and TRBJ2-3, with 12 bases that match TRBD2. From germline, CDR1 is KGHSH and CDR2 LQKENI. Trimming cost V 6 bases and J 0 bases; bases outside gene matches: 1. This CDR3 is built from 15 residues. CDR3 loop: CASSLAGGSTDTQYF. The CDR3 coding sequence is TGTGCCAGCTCGCTAGCGGGGGGGAGCACAGATACGCAGTATTTT. Full variable domain (outside the CDR3, taken from reference TRBV18 and TRBJ2-3): NAGVMQNPRHLVRRRGQEARLRCSPMKGHSHVYWYRQLPEEGLKFMVYLQKENIIDESGMPKERFSAEFPKEGPSILRIQQVVRGDSAAYFCASSLAGGSTDTQYFGPGTRLTVL.

The chain combines TRBV5-4 with TRBJ2-1, with D maybe TRBD2 (5 bases). CDR1 and CDR2 (germline): SGHNT, YYREEE (reference sequence). This CDR3 is 15 amino acids long. Trimming took 0 bases from V and 0 from J, leaving 7 bases between them. The CDR3 reads CASSLGTPSYNEQFF. DNA of the CDR3: TGTGCCAGCAGCTTGGGGACTCCCTCCTACAATGAGCAGTTCTTC.

The chain combines TRBV4-1 with TRBJ1-1; tentative D call: TRBD1 (5 bases). Germline V lookup: CDR1 MGHRA, CDR2 YSYEKL. The V gene lost 3 bases and the J gene lost 3 bases, with 17 bases spanning the gap. This CDR3 is 16 amino acids long. The CDR3, as DNA: TGCGCCAGCAGCCAGAGCTGGGGGGTACGGGACACTGAAGCTTTCTTT. It specifies CASSQSWGVRDTEAFF.

The V gene is TRBV18, the J gene TRBJ1-2, with D perhaps matching TRBD1 (5 bases). Germline lookup yields CDR1 KGHSH and CDR2 LQKENI. V lost 4 bases and J 0 bases, leaving 12 bases between the germline ends. The length of the CDR3 is 15 residues. Here the CDR3 DNA reads TGTGCCAGCTCACTCACAGGCCCCCCTAACTATGGCTACACCTTC. Residues: CASSLTGPPNYGYTF. Drawing the rest from reference TRBV18 and TRBJ1-2, the complete variable domain is NAGVMQNPRHLVRRRGQEARLRCSPMKGHSHVYWYRQLPEEGLKFMVYLQKENIIDESGMPKERFSAEFPKEGPSILRIQQVVRGDSAAYFCASSLTGPPNYGYTFGSGTRLTVV.

This sequence joins TRBV6-5 and TRBJ2-3; D might be TRBD1 (6 bases). CDR1 is MNHEY and CDR2 is SVGAGI in the germline V gene. This CDR3 contains 11 residues. The germline V and J ends were trimmed by 8 bases and 9 bases, with 12 bases remaining between them. CDR3 nucleotide sequence: TGTGCCAGCTTAGGGGGAATCACGCAGTATTTT. Protein product: CASLGGITQYF.

The CDR3: CASSRDRAKEAFF. CDR3 DNA sequence: TGTGCCAGCAGCCGGGACAGGGCAAAGGAAGCTTTCTTT. V gene TRBV6-5 combines with J gene TRBJ1-1; 9 nucleotides match TRBD1. This CDR3 contains 13 residues. From germline, CDR1 is MNHEY and CDR2 SVGAGI. The junction had 7 bases not matched to a gene; V was cut back by 6 bases and J by 8 bases.

The V and J genes are TRBV11-2 and TRBJ2-4; a weak D match, TRBD1 (6 bases). V lost 5 bases, J lost 6 bases, and 20 bases lay in between. The CDR3 loop spans 16 amino acids. Germline V lookup: CDR1 SGHAT, CDR2 FQNNGV. The CDR3 is CASSKFLGDRPNIQYF. CDR3 DNA sequence: TGTGCCAGCAGCAAATTTCTGGGAGACAGGCCAAACATTCAGTACTTC.

This chain links TRBV5-1 with TRBJ2-3; 7 bases are a match to TRBD1. Trimming cost V 0 bases and J 2 bases; bases outside gene matches: 18. The CDR3 extends over 20 amino acids. Per the germline V gene, CDR1 is SGHRS and CDR2 is YFSETQ. The CDR3 DNA is TGCGCCAGCAGCTTGGAGGTCCCCAGGATCACAGGGGCAGTCACAGATACGCAGTATTTT. This translates into CASSLEVPRITGAVTDTQYF.

The chain joins TRBV7-9 to TRBJ1-4; D unresolved. Germline CDR1 and CDR2: SEHNR and FQNEAQ (reference sequence). Trimming took 5 bases from V and 10 from J, leaving 11 bases between them. CDR3 length equals 12 residues. Here the CDR3 reads CASSAPGGKLFF. In nucleotides, the CDR3 is TGTGCCAGCAGCGCACCGGGAGGAAAACTGTTTTTT.

J is TRBJ1-5 and V is TRBV6-1; D call uncertain. The end of the DNA aligns better with TRBJ2-3, so the J call may be wrong. From germline, CDR1 is MNHNS and CDR2 SASEGT. This CDR3 is built from 13 residues. In DNA, the CDR3 is TGTGCCAGCAGCTCCCGGAGCAATCAGCCCCAGTATTTT. This sequence encodes CASSSRSNQPQYF.

V and J are TRBV1 and TRBJ2-2; the tabulated D call, TRBD2, remains unverified against the DNA. TRBV1 is flagged as a pseudogene. The CDR3 is 15 residues long. The CDR3 nucleotides are TGCACCAGCAGCCAGACTGGATCCGGCACCGGGGAGCTGTTTTTT. Residues: CTSSQTGSGTGELFF.

This clone came up a few times. In DNA, the CDR3 is TGTGCCAGCAGCGTAGTGGGGACACCTCACACAGATACGCAGTATTTT. Its protein product is CASSVVGTPHTDTQYF. The chain carries TRBV9 and TRBJ2-3, with a weak D call TRBD1 (6 bases). This CDR3 region has 16 residues. Germline CDR1 is SGDLS and CDR2 is YYNGEE. V was pared by 0 bases and J by 2 bases, with 13 bases between.

J is TRBJ2-1 and V is TRBV7-7; TRBD2 aligns across 10 bases. Germline CDR1 and CDR2: SSHAT and FNYEAQ (reference sequence). The V segment lost 2 bases and the J segment 8 bases; nucleotides outside the gene matches: 9. The CDR3 sequence is 16 residues long. CDR3 sequence: CASSLSAGGPRDEQFF. In DNA, the CDR3 is TGTGCCAGCAGCTTATCAGCGGGGGGGCCGCGGGATGAGCAGTTCTTC.

This rearrangement joins TRBV6-6 to TRBJ1-1; D gene unclear. The CDR3 is 13 residues long. V was pared by 8 bases and J by 3 bases, with 13 bases between. The germline CDR1 and CDR2 sequences are MNHNY and SVGAGI (reference sequence). The CDR3 DNA reads TGTGCCAGCGAGGACCTTTACTACACTGAAGCTTTCTTT. The encoded protein is CASEDLYYTEAFF.